One sample yielded the 31 T cell receptor beta chains listed below, sequenced in a study of Graves' ophthalmopathy and Graves' hyperthyroidism. Amplified material comprised TCR beta CDR3 regions derived from RNA transcripts. The library came from an HTBI-primed first-round RT-PCR and a second-round multiplex PCR. TCRdb analysed the multiplex PCR reads with MiXCR anew, one entry per CDR3 protein. This table holds some 750,000 distinct CDR3 sequences, around 40% found once. The specimen was peripheral blood. These receptors were obtained from an adult man with Graves' ophthalmopathy.

The chain employs TRBV19 and TRBJ2-7, with TRBD2 matching over 9 bases. The CDR3 has 15 residues. V was clipped by 3 bases and J by 5 bases; unmatched bases: 8. Germline values: CDR1 LNHDA, CDR2 SQIVND (reference sequence). The DNA for the CDR3 is TGTGCCAGTAGTATTCAGGGACTAGCTTTCCACGAGCAGTACTTC. It encodes CASSIQGLAFHEQYF. The complete variable domain, with remaining parts taken from reference TRBV19 and TRBJ2-7, reads DGGITQSPKYLFRKEGQNVTLSCEQNLNHDAMYWYRQDPGQGLRLIYYSQIVNDFQKGDIAEGYSVSREKKESFPLTVTSAQKNPTAFYLCASSIQGLAFHEQYFGPGTRLTVT.

The rearrangement uses TRBV29-1 and TRBJ2-3, with no clear D. Germline V gene lookup returns CDR1 SQVTM and CDR2 ANQGSEA. This CDR3 is 10 amino acids long. Trimming took off 5 bases at V and 6 bases at J, with 6 bases between the two ends. Written as DNA, the CDR3 is TGCAGCGTTCTGGTGGATACGCAGTATTTT. This translates into CSVLVDTQYF.

Comment on this clonotype: A clone one base away is much larger, so this may be a read error. The chain recombines TRBV7-9 with TRBJ2-7; 9 nucleotides match TRBD2. Germline V gene lookup returns CDR1 SEHNR and CDR2 FQNEAQ (reference sequence). The CDR3 is made up of 13 amino acids. DNA for the CDR3: TGTGCCAGCAGCTTGGTACTAGCGGGCGAGCAGCACTTC. Its protein product is CASSLVLAGEQHF.

This chain connects TRBV11-2 to TRBJ2-6, with D possibly called TRBD1 or TRBD2 (5 bases each). The CDR3 has 14 residues. The V end lost 5 bases, the J end lost 4 bases, and 9 bases lay between the germline ends. Per germline, CDR1 SGHAT and CDR2 FQNNGV. The CDR3 nucleotides read TGTGCCAGCAGCCACGGGGCAGGGGCCAACGTCCTGACTTTC. Its translation is CASSHGAGANVLTF.

This clonotype showed up just a few times. The rearrangement joins TRBV24-1 to TRBJ2-7; 9 bases match TRBD1. This CDR3 comprises 15 residues. Per the germline V gene, CDR1 is KGHDR and CDR2 is SFDVKD. Trimming removed 2 bases from V and 5 bases from J; junction bases left unmatched: 6. Here the CDR3 reads CATSDSPGQGNEQYF. In DNA form, the CDR3 reads TGTGCCACCAGTGATTCACCGGGACAGGGAAACGAGCAGTACTTC.

The chain links TRBV9 to TRBJ2-7, with a possible D match to TRBD1 (6 bases). Looked up from germline, CDR1 is SGDLS and CDR2 is YYNGEE. V shed 6 bases and J shed 2 bases, with 18 bases lying between them. The CDR3 spans 15 residues. CDR3 residues: CASTWGTPSTYEQYF. The CDR3 DNA sequence: TGTGCCAGCACCTGGGGGACACCATCAACCTACGAGCAGTACTTC.

A remark on this clonotype: A clone one base away is much larger, so this may be a read error. V is TRBV10-3 and J is TRBJ1-1; TRBD1 matches at 7 bases. Germline values: CDR1 ENHRY, CDR2 SYGVKD. CDR3 length: 14 amino acids. Losses at the gene ends were 5 bases for V and 6 bases for J; bases not matched to a gene: 9. The CDR3 reads CAISSATGRPEAFF. The CDR3 region has the DNA TGTGCCATCAGTTCCGCGACAGGGCGGCCTGAAGCTTTCTTT.

Concerning this clonotype itself: A read error may account for a junction end that differs from germline. The chain joins TRBV7-2 to TRBJ1-4; tentative D call: TRBD1 (5 bases). The CDR3 loop spans 16 amino acids. Germline V gives CDR1 SGHTA, CDR2 FQGNSA. The CDR3 loop is CVSSLGAEATNEKLFF. The CDR3 DNA reads as TGTGTCAGCAGCTTAGGGGCAGAGGCAACTAATGAAAAACTGTTTTTT.

With respect to this clonotype: This could be a read error, since a much larger clone is one nucleotide away. The V call is TRBV7-2, the J call TRBJ1-5; no definite D call. The germline gives CDR1 SGHTA, CDR2 FQGNSA. CDR3 length equals 16 residues. V was clipped by 5 bases and J by 0 bases, with 14 bases between them. The CDR3 loop reads CASSELRTASNQPQHF. In DNA form, the CDR3 reads TGTGCCAGCAGCGAACTTCGGACGGCTAGCAATCAGCCCCAGCATTTT.

This clonotype was seen ten or more times. The J gene is TRBJ1-2, the V gene TRBV14, with 7 positions matching TRBD1. In germline, CDR1 is SGHDN, CDR2 FVKESK. Unmatched junction bases numbered 2, after V lost 1 base and J lost 6 bases. The CDR3 consists of 13 residues. CDR3 sequence (DNA): TGTGCCAGCAGCCAAGCGCAGGGGGATGGCTACACCTTC. Its translation: CASSQAQGDGYTF.

The rearrangement joins TRBV25-1 to TRBJ2-2; a weak D match, TRBD2 (5 bases). With 6 bases removed from V and 8 bases from J, the gap between germline ends came to 16 bases. The CDR3 is 14 residues long. Looked up from germline, CDR1 is MGHDK and CDR2 is SYGVNS. The CDR3 is CASSLRGPSGELFF. The CDR3 region has the DNA TGTGCCAGCAGCTTGCGAGGGCCAAGTGGGGAGCTGTTTTTT.

This clonotype was detected only a few times. The chain recombines TRBV7-2 with TRBJ1-1; D call uncertain. V was shortened by 3 bases and J by 0 bases, with 8 bases between the two germline ends. The CDR3 length is 14 residues. Germline assignment: CDR1 SGHTA and CDR2 FQGNSA. The CDR3 here is CASSFDVLNTEAFF. The CDR3 region has the DNA TGTGCCAGCAGCTTCGACGTACTGAACACTGAAGCTTTCTTT. Full variable domain (remainder filled in from reference TRBV7-2 and TRBJ1-1): GAGVSQSPSNKVTEKGKDVELRCDPISGHTALYWYRQSLGQGLEFLIYFQGNSAPDKSGLPSDRFSAERTGGSVSTLTIQRTQQEDSAVYLCASSFDVLNTEAFFGQGTRLTVV.

Comments on this clonotype: At one of its ends the junction is not consistent with the germline gene, which may arise from a read error. CDR3 protein: CASSYSGQETRYF. The CDR3 nucleotides read TGTGCCAGCAGTTACTCGGGGCAAGAGACCCGGTACTTC. The chain has TRBV6-5 and TRBJ2-5, with D possibly being TRBD1 (5 bases). CDR1 and CDR2 from the germline V gene are MNHEY and SVGAGI. The CDR3 has 13 amino acids.

The chain joins TRBV19 to TRBJ2-7; D gene uncertain. From germline, CDR1 is LNHDA and CDR2 SQIVND (reference sequence). This CDR3 comprises 14 residues. Trimming left V 3 bases short and J 5 bases short, with 14 bases between. CDR3 sequence (DNA): TGTGCCAGTAGTATCCAAGGGAATAGTCACGAGCAGTACTTC. This encodes CASSIQGNSHEQYF.

This chain joins TRBV7-9 and TRBJ2-7, with 9 bases fitting TRBD1. CDR1 and CDR2 (germline): SEHNR, FQNEAQ (reference sequence). This CDR3 is 15 amino acids long. J gave up 2 bases and V 6 bases, and 8 bases lay outside the gene matches. CDR3: CASRAYRGPPYEQYF. CDR3 DNA sequence: TGTGCCAGCAGAGCCTACAGGGGGCCTCCCTACGAGCAGTACTTC.

This chain connects TRBV11-2 to TRBJ2-7; D gene uncertain. V dropped 6 bases and J dropped 6 bases, with 24 bases sitting between them. This CDR3 contains 16 residues. Germline V lookup: CDR1 SGHAT, CDR2 FQNNGV. CDR3 in amino acids: CASSLSPHIDVIEQYF. The CDR3 region has the DNA TGTGCCAGCAGTTTGTCCCCCCACATAGATGTGATCGAGCAGTACTTC.

Only a few counts were recorded for this clonotype. The junction and the germline gene differ at one end; a read error may be behind it. The chain employs TRBV7-8 and TRBJ1-6; D not certain. Germline V CDR1 and CDR2: SGHVS, FQNEAQ. This CDR3 is 15 amino acids long. CDR3 loop: CASSQDLKTNSPLHF. Here the CDR3 DNA reads TGCGCCAGCAGCCAAGATCTGAAAACTAATTCACCCCTCCACTTT.

The gene calls are TRBV2 and TRBJ1-5, with D perhaps TRBD1 (5 bases). V was pared by 4 bases and J by 5 bases, with 12 bases between. Germline-derived CDR1 and CDR2 are SNHLY and FYNNEI. The CDR3 is 14 amino acids. CDR3 sequence: CASSATTVDQPQHF. The CDR3 nucleotides are TGTGCCAGCAGTGCTACGACAGTCGATCAGCCCCAGCATTTT.

With regard to this clonotype: An end of the junction differs from the germline gene, which may be a read error. This chain joins TRBV2 and TRBJ2-2; TRBD1 or TRBD2 may be the D gene (6 bases each). The CDR3 has 15 amino acids. The germline V gene encodes CDR1 SNHLY and CDR2 FYNNEI. The CDR3: CASSSVRGGTGELFF. For the CDR3, the DNA is TGTGCCAGCAGCTCGGTCAGGGGAGGTACCGGGGAACTGTTTTTT.

Notes on this clonotype: An end of the junction does not agree with germline; a read error may underlie this. This chain joins TRBV5-1 and TRBJ2-7; 7 bases map to TRBD2. Per the germline V gene, CDR1 is SGHRS and CDR2 is YFSETQ. There are 17 residues in the CDR3. The CDR3 loop is CAGSTRPRREQPYEQYF. Written as DNA, the CDR3 is TGCGCCGGCAGCACAAGGCCGAGGCGGGAGCAACCTTACGAGCAGTACTTC.

V and J are TRBV28 and TRBJ1-5; maybe TRBD1 (5 bases). Germline assignment: CDR1 MDHEN and CDR2 SYDVKM. This CDR3 has 15 amino acids. Trimming removed 8 bases at V and 1 base at J, with 15 bases between. The CDR3 nucleotides read TGTGCCAGCTCCTCCGGGACCACGAGCAATCAGCCCCAGCATTTT. Protein product: CASSSGTTSNQPQHF.

This clonotype was recorded many times. The rearrangement links TRBV24-1 to TRBJ1-4; the D gene is possibly TRBD1 (5 bases). This CDR3 region has 15 residues. Germline V gene sequence: CDR1 KGHDR, CDR2 SFDVKD. V dropped 2 bases and J dropped 7 bases, with 13 bases sitting between them. CDR3 DNA sequence: TGTGCCACCAGTGATTCGGGGGAAGAGGTTGAAAAACTGTTTTTT. Protein: CATSDSGEEVEKLFF.

This clonotype was counted between two and nine times. The rearrangement joins TRBV5-1 to TRBJ2-5, with 7 positions matching TRBD1. Trimming removed 7 bases from V and 2 bases from J; junction bases left unmatched: 14. The CDR3 extends over 16 amino acids. Germline CDR1 reads SGHRS; CDR2 reads YFSETQ. The CDR3, as DNA: TGCGCCAGCGCCCCAACCCGGGACAGAGGACAAGAGACCCAGTACTTC. It translates to CASAPTRDRGQETQYF.

The chain couples TRBV25-1 to TRBJ1-5, with 7 bases identical to TRBD1. This CDR3 contains 14 residues. CDR1 is MGHDK, CDR2 SYGVNS, per germline. With V trimmed by 6 bases and J by 7 bases, 9 bases remained unmatched. Here the CDR3 DNA reads TGTGCCAGCAGGATGACAGGGTCTGGGCAGCCCCAGCATTTT. Its translation: CASRMTGSGQPQHF.

In its sample, this clonotype was seen many times. V is TRBV7-6 and J is TRBJ1-3; 10 bases agree with TRBD1. Germline-derived CDR1 and CDR2 are SGHVS and FNYEAQ. This CDR3 is built from 15 residues. The junction had 5 bases not matched to a gene; V was cut back by 5 bases and J by 4 bases. Here the CDR3 reads CASSTRQGAGNTIYF. In DNA form, the CDR3 reads TGTGCCAGCAGCACGCGACAGGGGGCAGGAAACACCATATATTTT.

This clonotype has a count of ten or more. This chain joins TRBV11-2 and TRBJ1-2; a possible D gene is TRBD1 (5 bases). The V gene lost 5 bases and the J gene lost 8 bases, with 12 bases spanning the gap. CDR1 is SGHAT, CDR2 FQNNGV, per germline. This CDR3 has 12 residues. The CDR3 spells CASSHVGVGYTF. The CDR3 DNA reads as TGTGCCAGCAGCCACGTAGGGGTCGGCTACACCTTC.

In this sample, this clonotype turned up once. V usage is TRBV5-1 and J usage is TRBJ1-2, with 10 bases fitting TRBD1. Germline V gene lookup returns CDR1 SGHRS and CDR2 YFSETQ. The CDR3 is made up of 14 amino acids. J lost 6 bases, V lost 4 bases, and 6 bases had no gene match. The CDR3 bases are TGCGCCAGCAGCCCAGACAGGGGGCAAGATGGCTACACCTTC. It translates to CASSPDRGQDGYTF.

This clonotype was seen a handful of times. The chain employs TRBV4-1 and TRBJ1-6; possible D gene TRBD1, 6 bases. The CDR3 totals 16 residues. The germline CDR1 and CDR2 sequences are MGHRA and YSYEKL. The V gene lost 4 bases and the J gene lost 1 base, with 11 bases spanning the gap. The DNA of the CDR3 is TGCGCCAGCAGCCCAATGGGGGCATCCTATAATTCACCCCTCCACTTT. Its translation is CASSPMGASYNSPLHF.

This chain uses TRBV6-2 or TRBV6-3 with TRBJ1-1; D ambiguous. CDR3 length equals 13 residues. The ends were cut back, 6 bases at V and 2 bases at J, with 10 bases in the middle. Germline V gene lookup returns CDR1 MNHEY and CDR2 SVGEGT. The CDR3 region has the DNA TGTGCCAGCAGAATGATGGGTAACACTGAAGCTTTCTTT. Encoded protein: CASRMMGNTEAFF.

The chain carries TRBV4-3 and TRBJ1-2, with unresolved D. CDR3 length: 16 residues. V lost 1 base, J lost 4 bases, and 16 bases lay in between. Per the germline V gene, CDR1 is LGHNA and CDR2 is YSLEER. CDR3 residues: CASSQATQEDFYGYTF. In DNA form, the CDR3 reads TGCGCCAGCAGCCAAGCGACCCAAGAGGATTTCTATGGCTACACCTTC.

The chain has TRBV10-3 and TRBJ2-2, with TRBD1 matching 10 bases. The germline gives CDR1 ENHRY, CDR2 SYGVKD. This CDR3 spans 17 amino acids. J gave up 5 bases and V 10 bases, and 16 bases lay outside the gene matches. The CDR3 DNA reads as TGTGCCAGCAGACATAGACAGGGGGCGGGATGGACCGGGGAGCTGTTTTTT. As protein: CASRHRQGAGWTGELFF.